These T cell receptor beta chains were read from a single sample in a study of cytomegalovirus exposure and HLA in healthy donors. Some clones are missing from TCRdb's copy, which holds only in-frame ones; the method was immunoSEQ multiplex PCR. The profile shows about 120,000 clones, 8.5% to 9% of them singletons. The sequencing sample was made of PBMCs. Source of these receptors: a woman aged 40 to 50 in good health and CMV-seropositive. Both conserved end residues are trimmed from each CDR3. Only part of the rows carry a size: once, few, many, or a class if the clone is expanded.

-,TRBV28,TRBJ1-6,ASSLGQPNSPLH
-,TRBV18,TRBJ1-4,ASSPRTVATNEKLF
-,TRBV4-1,TRBJ2-5,ASSQAAGNFQETQY
few,TRBV6-6,TRBJ1-5,ASSPAGTHQPQH
-,TRBV10-3,TRBJ1-1,AISERQVADTEAF
few,TRBV6-4,TRBJ1-5,ASSDGQGDSNQPQH
-,TRBV25-1,TRBJ1-1,ASSELLDSEAF
-,TRBV28,TRBJ2-5,AERRAGFQETQY
-,TRBV28,TRBJ1-2,ASSSDGTTNNYGYT
-,TRBV6-5,TRBJ2-1,ASSYASGASNEQF
-,TRBV12-5,TRBJ2-6,ASGWGTGGVSGANVLT
few,TRBV30,TRBJ2-3,AWSVLPFSTDTQY
-,TRBV30,TRBJ2-3,AWSLIIRDTQY
-,TRBV5-6,TRBJ2-1,ASSFSGQLGVDEQF
-,TRBV9,TRBJ1-1,ASSVATWQGEAF
-,TRBV5-5,TRBJ1-5,ASSLVENNQPQH
-,TRBV30,TRBJ1-2,AWSLQGPKVNYGYT
-,TRBV11-2,TRBJ2-5,ASSLTAGGYETQY
-,TRBV2,TRBJ2-1,ASSDLRNEQF
-,TRBV5-4,TRBJ2-1,ASSFGSGVYEQF
few,TRBV18,TRBJ2-4,ASGPGTENIQY
few,TRBV5-8,TRBJ2-7,ASSSRDTYYEQY
-,TRBV29-1,TRBJ2-7,SVERVGAGGYEQY
-,TRBV6-5,TRBJ2-1,ASGGWTANNEQF
-,TRBV7-9,TRBJ2-3,ASRTGRGSTDTQY
-,TRBV4-1,TRBJ2-7,ASSQTRLAGEGEQY
-,TRBV15,TRBJ1-1,ATSRDNRESTEAF
-,TRBV30,TRBJ2-6,AWSASTGRYSGANVLT
-,TRBV6-4,TRBJ2-1,ASSDSGGGAVNEQF
few,TRBV30,TRBJ1-1,AWTPGHLNTEAF
few,TRBV5-1,TRBJ1-2,ASSLTNNYGYT
-,TRBV5-1,TRBJ1-2,ASSLVGAGYGYT
few,TRBV5-4,TRBJ1-6,ASSLEQTNSPLH
few,TRBV28,TRBJ2-7,ASSPDISPGYEQY
-,TRBV9,TRBJ2-2,ASSGRQGSNTGELF
-,TRBV5-4,TRBJ1-6,ASSFTGRNSPLH
-,TRBV13,TRBJ2-7,ASSLGGGGSTYEQY
-,TRBV19,TRBJ1-1,ASSTGSNTEAF
-,TRBV7-9,TRBJ2-3,ASRSNTGQGDDTQY
few,TRBV6-5,TRBJ2-5,ASSYGRGETQY
few,TRBV6-5,TRBJ2-7,ASSYGDREVPYEQY
-,TRBV30,TRBJ2-1,AWSLQGPEQF
few,TRBV10-3,TRBJ1-1,AISVQNTEAF
-,TRBV19,TRBJ2-7,ASSSAGTRLGDEQY
few,TRBV7-9,TRBJ1-1,ASSLVAEAF
-,TRBV5-4,TRBJ1-2,ASSSPQGARIGSGYT
-,TRBV11-2,TRBJ1-2,ASSSQGINGYT
few,TRBV27,TRBJ2-7,ASSYLGRAYEQY
few,TRBV19,TRBJ1-2,ASTRRGQADYGYT
few,TRBV28,TRBJ2-5,ASSVGRMETQY